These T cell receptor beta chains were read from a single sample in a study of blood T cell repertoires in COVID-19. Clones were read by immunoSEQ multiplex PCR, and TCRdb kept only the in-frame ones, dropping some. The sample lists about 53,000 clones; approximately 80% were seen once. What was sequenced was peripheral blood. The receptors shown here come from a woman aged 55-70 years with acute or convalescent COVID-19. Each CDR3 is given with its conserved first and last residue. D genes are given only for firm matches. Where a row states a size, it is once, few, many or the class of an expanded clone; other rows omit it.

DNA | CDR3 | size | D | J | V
TGTGCCTGGAGTGGTAAATACGAGCAGTACTTC | CAWSGKYEQYF | medium-sized | . | TRBJ2-7 | TRBV30
TGTGCCAGCAGCCCGAAAGACAGGTTCTCTGGGGCCAACGTCCTGACTTTC | CASSPKDRFSGANVLTF | . | . | TRBJ2-6 | TRBV5-4
TGTGCCAGCAGCAAAACTAGCGGGGGGGCTCAAGAGACCCAGTACTTC | CASSKTSGGAQETQYF | . | TRBD2 | TRBJ2-5 | TRBV9
TGTGCCAGCAGCTTAGGACTAACCTACAATGAGCAGTTCTTC | CASSLGLTYNEQFF | . | . | TRBJ2-1 | TRBV7-8
TGTGCCAGCAGCCGGACTAGCGGGGATGGGGCCAACGTCCTGACTTTC | CASSRTSGDGANVLTF | . | TRBD2 | TRBJ2-6 | TRBV11-1
TGTGCCAGCAGCTCATGGACTAGCGGGGGGGTTTCCGGGGAGCTGTTTTTT | CASSSWTSGGVSGELFF | once | TRBD2 | TRBJ2-2 | TRBV3-1/TRBV3-2
TGTGCCAGCAGCTTTGGAGGGGGGGGCTTCAATCAGCCCCAGCATTTT | CASSFGGGGFNQPQHF | . | . | TRBJ1-5 | TRBV5-6
TGTGCCAGCAGCTTGGCCAGGGGGGTTGAGACCCAGTACTTC | CASSLARGVETQYF | . | . | TRBJ2-5 | TRBV7-2
TGCGCCAGCAGTTTCGACAGGGGGGTCAAGTACGAGCAGTACTTC | CASSFDRGVKYEQYF | . | TRBD1 | TRBJ2-7 | TRBV10-2
TGTGCCAGCAGTTTAAATCAACAGCCCCAGCATTTT | CASSLNQQPQHF | few | . | TRBJ1-5 | TRBV12-3/TRBV12-4
TGTGCCTCCGGGGGGGCATTTGGCTACACCTTC | CASGGAFGYTF | . | . | TRBJ1-2 | TRBV7-6
TGTGCCAGCAGCCCCGGGACAACCTCCCTGCGTGGCTACACCTTC | CASSPGTTSLRGYTF | . | . | TRBJ1-2 | TRBV6-5
TGTGCCAGCAGCGTATTAGCGGGGGGGCCTGGGGCCAACGTCCTGACTTTC | CASSVLAGGPGANVLTF | . | TRBD2 | TRBJ2-6 | TRBV9
TGTGCCAGCAGTTATGGACAGGGAGGGCAGCCCCAGCATTTT | CASSYGQGGQPQHF | . | TRBD1 | TRBJ1-5 | TRBV28
TGTGCCACCAGTGATTCGAGGACAGGACTTTACGAGCAGTACTTC | CATSDSRTGLYEQYF | . | TRBD1 | TRBJ2-7 | TRBV24-1
TGTGCCAGCTGCCAGACAGGGGGCATTACAGATACGCAGTATTTT | CASCQTGGITDTQYF | . | TRBD1 | TRBJ2-3 | TRBV6-5
TGTGCCAGCAGCCGCGAGAACTATGGCTACACCTTC | CASSRENYGYTF | . | . | TRBJ1-2 | TRBV7-2
TGTGCCAGCTCACCATTTTCTGGGACAGCAAATGAAGCTTTCTTT | CASSPFSGTANEAFF | . | TRBD1 | TRBJ1-1 | TRBV18
TGTGCCAGTAGTGCCCGTAGCGCGGCTAGCGGGAGCCCCGGGGAGCTGTTTTTT | CASSARSAASGSPGELFF | . | TRBD2 | TRBJ2-2 | TRBV19
TGTGCCTGGAGTGTCACTAGCGGGAGGCTCTACGAGCAGTACTTC | CAWSVTSGRLYEQYF | once | TRBD2 | TRBJ2-7 | TRBV30
TGTGCCAGCACCTCGAGGGGGCGAACAACTAACTATGGCTACACCTTC | CASTSRGRTTNYGYTF | . | TRBD1 | TRBJ1-2 | TRBV2
TGCGCCAGCAGCGTAGGCCTGGACGGGGGGGTACAGTACCAAGAGACCCAGTACTTC | CASSVGLDGGVQYQETQYF | . | TRBD2 | TRBJ2-5 | TRBV5-1
TGTGCCAGCAGGCGACAGGGGGTGAACTATGGCTACACCTTC | CASRRQGVNYGYTF | . | TRBD1 | TRBJ1-2 | TRBV7-9
TGTGCCAGTAACCTGCCAGGCCGTACGGGGGGCTACACCTTC | CASNLPGRTGGYTF | . | . | TRBJ1-2 | TRBV19
TGTGCCAGCTCACGGAGGGGGCGGTGGGACTATGGCTACACCTTC | CASSRRGRWDYGYTF | few | TRBD1 | TRBJ1-2 | TRBV5-6
TGTGCCAGCAGCCTAGGACAGGAAAACACTGAAGCTTTCTTT | CASSLGQENTEAFF | . | TRBD1 | TRBJ1-1 | TRBV5-4
TGCGCCAGCAGCTTCGGGGGGTCCCGCTCTAACTATGGCTACACCTTC | CASSFGGSRSNYGYTF | . | . | TRBJ1-2 | TRBV5-1
TGTGCCACCAGTGGAGGGGGGAACACTGAAGCTTTCTTT | CATSGGGNTEAFF | few | . | TRBJ1-1 | TRBV24-1
TGTGCCAGCAGCGCGGTCGGGGGCAATCAGCCCCAGCATTTT | CASSAVGGNQPQHF | . | . | TRBJ1-5 | TRBV6-5
TGTGCCTGGAGTGTGGGAAGGGGACAAGTCTCTGGGGCCAACGTCCTGACTTTC | CAWSVGRGQVSGANVLTF | . | . | TRBJ2-6 | TRBV30
TGCGCCAGCAGCCAGAGGACTAGCGGGGGGATGTATGAGCAGTTCTTC | CASSQRTSGGMYEQFF | . | TRBD2 | TRBJ2-1 | TRBV4-1
TGTGCCAGCAGCTCCCGGGACAGGGTAGGAAACACCATATATTTT | CASSSRDRVGNTIYF | . | TRBD1 | TRBJ1-3 | TRBV6-5
TGTGCCAGTACTCAGGGGAAAGCCGGGACAGTTTACAATCAGCCCCAGCATTTT | CASTQGKAGTVYNQPQHF | . | TRBD1 | TRBJ1-5 | TRBV19
TGTGCCAGTAGATGGGGACAGTACTCTGGAAACACCATATATTTT | CASRWGQYSGNTIYF | . | TRBD1 | TRBJ1-3 | TRBV19
TGCGCCAGCAGACCAGGGGCTAGCAATCAGCCCCAGCATTTT | CASRPGASNQPQHF | . | . | TRBJ1-5 | TRBV5-1
TGTGCCAGCAGCGTTGGACAGATGAACACTGAAGCTTTCTTT | CASSVGQMNTEAFF | . | . | TRBJ1-1 | TRBV7-2
TGTGCCAGCAGCTTAGGGCTTACTAGCGGTGGGAACACCGGGGAGCTGTTTTTT | CASSLGLTSGGNTGELFF | . | TRBD2 | TRBJ2-2 | TRBV7-6
TGCAGCGCGTTGAAAACGATGGGGTTAGGGGACTATGGCTACACCTTC | CSALKTMGLGDYGYTF | . | . | TRBJ1-2 | TRBV29-1
TGTGCCATCAGTCCGGGACAGACGTACGAGCAGTACTTC | CAISPGQTYEQYF | . | TRBD1 | TRBJ2-7 | TRBV10-3
TGTGCCAGCAGCCCCGGGGGGGGGCGCAGCTATGGCTACACCTTC | CASSPGGGRSYGYTF | . | . | TRBJ1-2 | TRBV5-4
TGTGCCAGCAGCCAAGAGGGGACGGGGGGGTTTGGGAATGAGCAGTTCTTC | CASSQEGTGGFGNEQFF | . | TRBD2 | TRBJ2-1 | TRBV4-2